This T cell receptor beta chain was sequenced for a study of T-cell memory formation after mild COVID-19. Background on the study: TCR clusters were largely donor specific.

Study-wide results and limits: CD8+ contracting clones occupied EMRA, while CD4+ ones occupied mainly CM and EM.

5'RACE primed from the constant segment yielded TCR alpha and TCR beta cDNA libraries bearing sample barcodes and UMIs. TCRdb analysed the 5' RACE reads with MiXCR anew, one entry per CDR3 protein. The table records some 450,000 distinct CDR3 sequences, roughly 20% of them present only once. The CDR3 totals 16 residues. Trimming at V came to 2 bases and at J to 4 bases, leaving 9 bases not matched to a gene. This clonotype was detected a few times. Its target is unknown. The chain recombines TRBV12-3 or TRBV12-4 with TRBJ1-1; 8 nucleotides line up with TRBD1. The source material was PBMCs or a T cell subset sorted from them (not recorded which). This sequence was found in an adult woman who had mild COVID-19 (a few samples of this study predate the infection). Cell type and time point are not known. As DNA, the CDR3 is TGTGCCAGCAGTTTAAGGGGGCAGGGGGCGCCCACTGAAGCTTTCTTT. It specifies CASSLRGQGAPTEAFF.